The rows below give T cell receptor beta chains drawn from one sample of a study of blood T cell repertoires in COVID-19. TCRdb keeps only in-frame clones here, not all; method: immunoSEQ multiplex PCR. The data show 65,000 to 95,000 clones, roughly 90% seen once. The specimen was peripheral blood. These receptors all stem from a man aged 65 to 79 with active or convalescent COVID-19. CDR3s include the opening cysteine and the closing phenylalanine or tryptophan.

V gene | CDR3 protein
TRBV2 | CASSEGRDSNYGYTF
TRBV6-5 | CASGRKGRGGQPQHF
TRBV7-6 | CASSLIRADTQYF
TRBV6-5 | CASTGLHYGYTF
TRBV30 | CAWKTSGVGDTQYF
TRBV5-1 | CASRYTDSSYNEQFF
TRBV9 | CASSPTGADTQYF
TRBV28 | CASSPRTGELFF
TRBV28 | CASSLGGTRTGGNTGELFF
TRBV18 | CASSPRGGSMNTEAFF
TRBV19 | CASSTGLGTEAFF
TRBV18 | CASSAYQETQYF
TRBV10-2 | CASSESLRNYGYTF
TRBV19 | CASRQGAFMETQYF
TRBV11-2 | CASSLEYGSANEQFF
TRBV6-6 | CASSYGSREGGEQYF
TRBV19 | CASSSQGAWNEQYF
TRBV3-1/TRBV3-2 | CASSHRTAQTEAFF
TRBV3-1/TRBV3-2 | CASSHLDRARDGYTF
TRBV6-6 | CASSTVNTEAFF
TRBV19 | CASSLGPRENIQYF
TRBV2 | CASSESAGIGGQPQHF
TRBV28 | CASSVTGGTEAFF
TRBV5-1 | CASSPEGRGYGYTF
TRBV12-3/TRBV12-4 | CASTPTAPVGYTF
TRBV2 | CASGQNYGYTF
TRBV24-1 | CATSDHRGRKDEQYF
TRBV3-1/TRBV3-2 | CASSPRTSGDRGTQYF
TRBV4-2 | CASSQEPDQGGYEQYF
TRBV5-1 | CASSLGLAGNGELFF
TRBV6-5 | CASTYRPYNEQFF
TRBV5-1 | CASSPDRFYSDTQYF
TRBV4-1 | CASSHGPVSDSNQPQHF
TRBV10-1 | CASSGQGHGELFF
TRBV7-6 | CASSRQRLGTEAFF
TRBV24-1 | CATSDTRTGGNGYTF
TRBV7-9 | CASSLTSGRDEQYF
TRBV19 | CASSTTDSLNTEAFF
TRBV28 | CASSLRTGVGSPLHF
TRBV27 | CASYEGRGGTGELFF
TRBV19 | CASTPLFNTEAFF
TRBV14 | CASSQDLRQGYGYTF
TRBV7-3 | CASSLTGSSGETQYF
TRBV2 | CAVTTFLNSPLHF
TRBV4-1 | CASSQEDRGREKLFF
TRBV6-5 | CASSQGMSAGNTIYF
TRBV10-3 | CAISESGQGPQYNEQFF
TRBV7-9 | CASSLSGDGYTF
TRBV9 | CASSVESLTSVEAFF
TRBV21-1 | CASSKEGGNTEAFF
TRBV2 | CASSDRLAGFTDTQYF
TRBV6-1 | CASSARTVSSYNEQFF
TRBV27 | CASSFRRRPTDTQYF
TRBV5-1 | CASSSDRAVEAFF
TRBV7-2 | CASSQGPQGYTQYF